This entry features one TCR beta chain sequence. Per the germline V gene, CDR1 is KGHSH and CDR2 is LQKENI. The CDR3 covers 17 residues. The V gene lost 2 bases and the J gene lost 9 bases, with 20 bases spanning the gap. This specimen comes from a study of blood T cells in healthy people across ages. Isolation of PBMCs gave at least 6 million cells per sample. The authors extracted at least 6 micrograms of total RNA per sample. Primers used in a second PCR of roughly 7 to 11 cycles were a sample-barcoded 5' primer and a J-beta primer mix. CDR3-containing paired-end reads numbering at least 2.5 million came from each sample. In TCRdb, the 5' RACE reads were re-called with MiXCR into one record per CDR3 protein. The sample contains around 1,500,000 distinct CDR3 sequences, around 42% of which appear only once.

Sequenced input: blood. V usage is TRBV18 and J usage is TRBJ1-6; possible D gene TRBD1, 6 bases. The sequence was collected from a woman aged 18-29 years in good health. Here the CDR3 reads CASSPSAGPGALSPLHF. The CDR3 bases are TGTGCCAGCTCACCATCGGCAGGGCCGGGGGCGCTTTCACCCCTCCACTTT.